This T cell receptor beta chain came from a study of OX40 agonist ivuxolimab in advanced cancers. A word on this clone: No antigen is known for it.

This CDR3 region has 16 residues. Trimming shortened V by 3 bases and J by 6 bases, and 15 bases separated the two germline ends. In germline, CDR1 is MNHNS, CDR2 SASEGT. Using immunoSEQ multiplex PCR, the repertoire was profiled, and TCRdb retains in-frame clones only, with some absent. Here the sample spans 42,000 or so clones, 86% being singletons. Blood got drawn at baseline, again on cycle 4 day 1, and then on cycle 7 day 1. Whole-study results and caveats: Expanded clones tended on average to be more numerous among CD8+ T cells than CD4+. What antigens the expanded peripheral T cells recognized was never established.

The TCR was taken from an adult with an advanced solid tumor such as melanoma, head and neck, liver or kidney cancer. V gene TRBV6-1 combines with J gene TRBJ1-6; TRBD1 is a possible D gene (6 bases). Sequences were derived from CD4+ or CD8+ T cells sorted from blood, sampled in a trial of the OX40 agonist ivuxolimab. The CDR3 DNA sequence: TGTGCCAGCAGTGAGGAATACAGGGAACCTAATTCACCCCTCCACTTT. Its protein product is CASSEEYREPNSPLHF.